The T cell receptor beta chain described here comes from a study of cytomegalovirus exposure and HLA in healthy donors. This clone occurred a few times. Its antigen is undetermined. General observations from the study: For cytomegalovirus status, the classifier reportedly gave diagnoses with high specificity and sensitivity. Some TCR beta chains (around 160 of them) were listed as cytomegalovirus-associated.

The method was immunoSEQ multiplex PCR; TCRdb's version includes in-frame clones alone and lacks a portion of them. Seen here are roughly 350,000 clones, about nine tenths observed once, and the top ten hold about 0.8%. This sequence originates from a woman aged 18-35 years in good health and CMV-seronegative. The sample consisted of PBMCs.

CDR3 sequence (DNA): TGCGCCAGCAGCACGTCGGGACAGGGGACTGGAAACACCATATATTTT. Protein sequence: CASSTSGQGTGNTIYF. The chain joins TRBV5-1 to TRBJ1-3; 10 nucleotides line up with TRBD1. The CDR3 extends over 16 amino acids. V lost 4 bases to trimming and J lost 2 bases; unmatched junction nucleotides: 6. Germline CDR1 and CDR2: SGHRS and YFSETQ.